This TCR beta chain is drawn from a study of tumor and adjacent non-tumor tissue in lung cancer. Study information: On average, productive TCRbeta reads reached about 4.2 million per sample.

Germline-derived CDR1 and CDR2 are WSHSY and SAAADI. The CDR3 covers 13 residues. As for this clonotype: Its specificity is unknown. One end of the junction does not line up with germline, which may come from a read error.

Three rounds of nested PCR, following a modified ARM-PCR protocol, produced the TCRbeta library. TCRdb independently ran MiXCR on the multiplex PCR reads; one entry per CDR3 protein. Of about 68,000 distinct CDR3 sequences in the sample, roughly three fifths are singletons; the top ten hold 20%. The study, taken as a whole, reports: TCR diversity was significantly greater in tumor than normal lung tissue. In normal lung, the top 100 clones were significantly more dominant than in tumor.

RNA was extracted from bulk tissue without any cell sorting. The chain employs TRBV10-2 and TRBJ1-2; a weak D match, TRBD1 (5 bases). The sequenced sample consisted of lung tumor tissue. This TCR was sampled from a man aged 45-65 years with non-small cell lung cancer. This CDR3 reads CASSDGGSNFYIF. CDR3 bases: TGCGCCAGCAGTGATGGGGGAAGTAATTTCTACATCTTC.